This TCR beta chain was documented in a study of shared clonotypes between healthy human individuals. General study points: It was only blood that was sampled, and tissue repertoires likely differ.

V lost 4 bases and J lost 0; bases outside the gene matches: 9. The germline V gene has CDR1 SGHKS and CDR2 YYEKEE (reference sequence). The CDR3 is made up of 16 amino acids. Note on this clone: The antigen is unknown.

The protocol was immunoSEQ multiplex PCR, while the TCRdb copy is restricted to in-frame clones and leaves out a portion. Here the sample spans about 650,000 clones, around 95% being singletons. In the naive CD8 group, cells lacked CD45RO and were positively selected for CCR7, so terminally differentiated effector memory CD45RA+ cells were left out. There were only Caucasian adults among the donors, and all lived in Nashville, Tennessee. This rearrangement joins TRBV5-5 to TRBJ1-1, with 7 nucleotides matching TRBD1. Sample: naive CD8+ T cells sorted from blood. The source is a woman between 25 and 40 years old in good health. The chain's CDR3 is CASSHLPTGMNTEAFF. CDR3 coding DNA: TGTGCCAGCAGCCACCTACCGACAGGGATGAACACTGAAGCTTTCTTT. Filled out from reference TRBV5-5 and TRBJ1-1, the complete variable domain reads DAGVTQSPTHLIKTRGQQVTLRCSPISGHKSVSWYQQVLGQGPQFIFQYYEKEERGRGNFPDRFSARQFPNYSSELNVNALLLGDSALYLCASSHLPTGMNTEAFFGQGTRLTVV.